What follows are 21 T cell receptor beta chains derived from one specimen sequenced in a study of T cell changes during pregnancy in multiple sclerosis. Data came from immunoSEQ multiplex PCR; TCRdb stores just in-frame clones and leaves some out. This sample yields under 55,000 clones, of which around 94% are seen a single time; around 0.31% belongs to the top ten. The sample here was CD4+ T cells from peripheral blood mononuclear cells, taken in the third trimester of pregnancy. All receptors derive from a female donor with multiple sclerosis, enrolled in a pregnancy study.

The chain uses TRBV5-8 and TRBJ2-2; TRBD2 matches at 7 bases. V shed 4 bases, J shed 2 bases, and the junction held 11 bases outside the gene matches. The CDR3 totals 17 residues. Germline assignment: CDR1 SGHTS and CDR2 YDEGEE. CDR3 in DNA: TGTGCCAGCAGCCCACTTAGACAGCGGGGAAACACCGGGGAGCTGTTTTTT. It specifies CASSPLRQRGNTGELFF.

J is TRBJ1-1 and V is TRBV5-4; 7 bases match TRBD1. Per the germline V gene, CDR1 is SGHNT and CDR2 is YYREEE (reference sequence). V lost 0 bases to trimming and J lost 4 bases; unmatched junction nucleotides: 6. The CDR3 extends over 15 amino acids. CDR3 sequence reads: CASSLADRVVTEAFF. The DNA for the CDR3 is TGTGCCAGCAGCTTGGCCGACAGGGTAGTCACTGAAGCTTTCTTT. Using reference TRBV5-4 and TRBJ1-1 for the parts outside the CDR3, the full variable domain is ETGVTQSPTHLIKTRGQQVTLRCSSQSGHNTVSWYQQALGQGPQFIFQYYREEENGRGNFPPRFSGLQFPNYSSELNVNALELDDSALYLCASSLADRVVTEAFFGQGTRLTVV.

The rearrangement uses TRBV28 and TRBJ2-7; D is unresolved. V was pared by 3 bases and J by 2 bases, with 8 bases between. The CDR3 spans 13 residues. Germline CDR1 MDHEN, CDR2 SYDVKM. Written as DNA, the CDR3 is TGTGCCAGCAGTTTCCCAGGCCCCTACGAGCAGTACTTC. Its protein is CASSFPGPYEQYF.

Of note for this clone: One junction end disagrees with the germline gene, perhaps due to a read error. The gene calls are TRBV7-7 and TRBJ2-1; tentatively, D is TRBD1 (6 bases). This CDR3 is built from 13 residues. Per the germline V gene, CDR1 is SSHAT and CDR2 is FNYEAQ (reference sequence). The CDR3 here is CASSLDRSNEQFF. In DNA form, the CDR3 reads TGTGCTAGCAGCTTAGACAGGAGCAATGAGCAGTTCTTC.

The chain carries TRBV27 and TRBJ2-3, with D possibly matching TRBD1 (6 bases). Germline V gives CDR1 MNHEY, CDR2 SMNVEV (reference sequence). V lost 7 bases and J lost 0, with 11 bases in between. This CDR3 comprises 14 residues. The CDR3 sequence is CASKLQGSTDTQYF. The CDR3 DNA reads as TGTGCCAGCAAACTACAGGGAAGCACAGATACGCAGTATTTT.

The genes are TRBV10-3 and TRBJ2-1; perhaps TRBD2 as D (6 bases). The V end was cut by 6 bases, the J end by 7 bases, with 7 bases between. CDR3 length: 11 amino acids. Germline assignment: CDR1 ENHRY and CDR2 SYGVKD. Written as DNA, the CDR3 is TGTGCCATCAGGGGGGGAAATGAGCAGTTCTTC. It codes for CAIRGGNEQFF.

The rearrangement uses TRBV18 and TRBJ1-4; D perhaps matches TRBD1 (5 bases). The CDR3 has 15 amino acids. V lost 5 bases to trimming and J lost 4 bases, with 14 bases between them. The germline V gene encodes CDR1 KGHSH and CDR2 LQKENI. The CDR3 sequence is CASSTSTALNEKLFF. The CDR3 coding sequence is TGTGCCAGCTCAACTTCGACAGCCCTTAATGAAAAACTGTTTTTT.

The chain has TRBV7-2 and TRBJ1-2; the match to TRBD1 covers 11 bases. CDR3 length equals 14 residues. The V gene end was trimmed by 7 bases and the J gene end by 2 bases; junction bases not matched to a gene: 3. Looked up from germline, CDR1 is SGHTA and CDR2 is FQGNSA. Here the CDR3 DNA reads TGTGCCAGCACCCGGGACAGGGGGAACTATGGCTACACCTTC. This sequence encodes CASTRDRGNYGYTF.

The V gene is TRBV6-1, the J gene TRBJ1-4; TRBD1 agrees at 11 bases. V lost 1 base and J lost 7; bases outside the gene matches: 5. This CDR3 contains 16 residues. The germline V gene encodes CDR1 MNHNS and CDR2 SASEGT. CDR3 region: CASSEVRGQGGEKLFF. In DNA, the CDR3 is TGTGCCAGCAGTGAAGTAAGGGGACAGGGGGGTGAAAAACTGTTTTTT.

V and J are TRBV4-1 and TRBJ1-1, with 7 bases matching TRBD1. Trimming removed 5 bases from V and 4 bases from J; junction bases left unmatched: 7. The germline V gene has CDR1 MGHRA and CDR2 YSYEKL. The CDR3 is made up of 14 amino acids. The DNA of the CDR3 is TGCGCCAGCAGCTCGGACAGGTACGGCACTGAAGCTTTCTTT. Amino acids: CASSSDRYGTEAFF.

CDR3: CASGTEPVLDTQYF. The CDR3 DNA sequence: TGTGCCAGCGGGACTGAACCCGTTTTAGATACGCAGTATTTT. V usage is TRBV6-1 and J usage is TRBJ2-3; D perhaps matches TRBD2 (6 bases). V lost 8 bases and J 5 bases, leaving 17 bases between the germline ends. This CDR3 comprises 14 residues. CDR1 is MNHNS and CDR2 is SASEGT in the germline V gene.

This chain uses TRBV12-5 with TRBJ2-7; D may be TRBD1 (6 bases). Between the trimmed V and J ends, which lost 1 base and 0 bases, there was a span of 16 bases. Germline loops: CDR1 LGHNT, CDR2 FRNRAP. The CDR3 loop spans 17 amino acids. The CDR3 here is CASGLALNRASSYEQYF. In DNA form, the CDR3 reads TGTGCTAGTGGTTTGGCATTGAACAGGGCCAGCTCCTACGAGCAGTACTTC.

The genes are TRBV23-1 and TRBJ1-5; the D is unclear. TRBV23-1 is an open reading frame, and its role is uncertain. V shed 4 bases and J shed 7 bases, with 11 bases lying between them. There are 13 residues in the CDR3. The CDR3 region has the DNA TGCGCCAGCAGTCGCGAGGGAAGGCAGCCCCAGCATTTT. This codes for CASSREGRQPQHF.

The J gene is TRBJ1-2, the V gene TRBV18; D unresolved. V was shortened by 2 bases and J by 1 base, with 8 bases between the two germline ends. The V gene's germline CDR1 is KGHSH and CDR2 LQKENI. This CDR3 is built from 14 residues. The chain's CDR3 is CASSPMADNYGYTF. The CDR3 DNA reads TGTGCCAGCTCACCAATGGCAGATAACTATGGCTACACCTTC.

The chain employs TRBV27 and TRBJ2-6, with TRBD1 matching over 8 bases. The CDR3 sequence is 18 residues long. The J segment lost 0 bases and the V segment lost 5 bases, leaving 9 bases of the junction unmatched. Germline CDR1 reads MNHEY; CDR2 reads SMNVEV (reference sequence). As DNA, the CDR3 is TGTGCCAGCAGTCAGGACAGGGCATTACTCTCTGGGGCCAACGTCCTGACTTTC. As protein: CASSQDRALLSGANVLTF.

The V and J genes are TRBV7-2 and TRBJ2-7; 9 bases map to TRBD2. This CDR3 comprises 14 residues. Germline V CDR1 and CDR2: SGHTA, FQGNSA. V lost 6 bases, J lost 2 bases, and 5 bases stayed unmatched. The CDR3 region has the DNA TGTGCCAGCAGTACAAGCGGGGGGACCTACGAGCAGTACTTC. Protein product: CASSTSGGTYEQYF.

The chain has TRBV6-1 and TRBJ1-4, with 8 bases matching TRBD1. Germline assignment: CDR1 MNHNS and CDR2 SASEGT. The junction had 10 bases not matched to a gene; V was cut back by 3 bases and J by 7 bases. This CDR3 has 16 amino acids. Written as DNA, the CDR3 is TGTGCCAGCAGTGACCGACAGGGGATCTTCGGTGAAAAACTGTTTTTT. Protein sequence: CASSDRQGIFGEKLFF.

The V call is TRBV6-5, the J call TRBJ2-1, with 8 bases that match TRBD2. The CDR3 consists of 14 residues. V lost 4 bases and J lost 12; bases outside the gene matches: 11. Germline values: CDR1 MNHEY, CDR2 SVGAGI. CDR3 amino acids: CASSSGSGTFVQFF. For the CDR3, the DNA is TGTGCCAGCAGTTCAGGTAGCGGGACGTTTGTGCAGTTCTTC.

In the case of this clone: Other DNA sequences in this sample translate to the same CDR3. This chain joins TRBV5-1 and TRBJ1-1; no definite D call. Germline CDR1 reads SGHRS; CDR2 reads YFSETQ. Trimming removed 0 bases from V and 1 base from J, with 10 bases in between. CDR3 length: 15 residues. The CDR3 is CASSLALQKNTEAFF. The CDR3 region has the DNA TGCGCCAGCAGCTTGGCCTTGCAGAAGAACACTGAAGCTTTCTTT.

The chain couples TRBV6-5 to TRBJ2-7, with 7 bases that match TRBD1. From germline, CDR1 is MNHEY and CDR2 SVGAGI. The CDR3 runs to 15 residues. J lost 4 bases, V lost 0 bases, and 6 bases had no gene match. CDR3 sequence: CASSYSRRGPYEQYF. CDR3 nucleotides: TGTGCCAGCAGTTACTCGAGAAGGGGGCCTTACGAGCAGTACTTC.

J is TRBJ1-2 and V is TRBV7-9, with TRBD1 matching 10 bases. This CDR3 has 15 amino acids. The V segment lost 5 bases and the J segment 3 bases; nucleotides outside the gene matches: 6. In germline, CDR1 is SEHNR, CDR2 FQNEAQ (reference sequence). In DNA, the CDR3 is TGTGCCAGCAGCAGGGGACAGGGGTGGGACTATGGCTACACCTTC. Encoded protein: CASSRGQGWDYGYTF.